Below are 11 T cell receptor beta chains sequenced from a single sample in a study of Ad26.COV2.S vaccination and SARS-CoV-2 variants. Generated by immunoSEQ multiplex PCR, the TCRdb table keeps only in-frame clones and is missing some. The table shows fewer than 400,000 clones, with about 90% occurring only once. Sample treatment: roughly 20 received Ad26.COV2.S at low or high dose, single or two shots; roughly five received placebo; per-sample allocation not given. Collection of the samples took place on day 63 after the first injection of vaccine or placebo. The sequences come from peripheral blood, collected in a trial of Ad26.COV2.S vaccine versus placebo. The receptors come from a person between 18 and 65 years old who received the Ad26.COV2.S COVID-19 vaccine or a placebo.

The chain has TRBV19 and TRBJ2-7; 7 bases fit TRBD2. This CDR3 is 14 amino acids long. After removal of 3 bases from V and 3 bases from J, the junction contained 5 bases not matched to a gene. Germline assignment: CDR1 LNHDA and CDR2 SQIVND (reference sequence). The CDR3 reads CASSILGGNYEQYF. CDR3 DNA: TGTGCCAGTAGTATCCTGGGGGGGAACTACGAGCAGTACTTC.

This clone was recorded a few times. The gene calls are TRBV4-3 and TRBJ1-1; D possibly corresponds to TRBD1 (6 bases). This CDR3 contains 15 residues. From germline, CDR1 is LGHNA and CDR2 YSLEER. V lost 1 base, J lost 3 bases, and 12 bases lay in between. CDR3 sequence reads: CASSQVWGADTEAFF. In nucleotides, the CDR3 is TGCGCCAGCAGCCAAGTATGGGGGGCCGACACTGAAGCTTTCTTT.

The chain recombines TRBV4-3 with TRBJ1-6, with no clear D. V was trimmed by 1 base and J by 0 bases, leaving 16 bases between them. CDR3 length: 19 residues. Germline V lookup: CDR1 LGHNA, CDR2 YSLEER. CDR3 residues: CASSQGVLGTSSYNSPLHF. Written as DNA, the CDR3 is TGCGCCAGCAGCCAAGGAGTATTGGGTACTAGCTCCTATAATTCACCCCTCCACTTT.

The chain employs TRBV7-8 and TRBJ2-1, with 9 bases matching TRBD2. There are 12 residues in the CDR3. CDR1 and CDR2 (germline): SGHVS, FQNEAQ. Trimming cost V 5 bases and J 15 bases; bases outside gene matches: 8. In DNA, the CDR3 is TGTGCCAGCAGCCCCCTAGCGGGACCACCGTTCTTC. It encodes CASSPLAGPPFF.

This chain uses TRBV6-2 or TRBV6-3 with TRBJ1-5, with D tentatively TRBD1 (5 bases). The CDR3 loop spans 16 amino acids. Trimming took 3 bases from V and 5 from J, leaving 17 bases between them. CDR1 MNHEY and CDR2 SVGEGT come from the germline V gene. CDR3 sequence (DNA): TGTGCCAGCAGTTATAGGTCGGTCGCAGGGCATCAGCCCCAGCATTTT. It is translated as CASSYRSVAGHQPQHF.

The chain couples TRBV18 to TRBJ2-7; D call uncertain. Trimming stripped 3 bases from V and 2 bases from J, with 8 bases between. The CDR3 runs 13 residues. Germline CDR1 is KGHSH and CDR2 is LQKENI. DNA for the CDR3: TGTGCCAGCTCACCGCAGGACCCCTACGAGCAGTACGTC. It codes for CASSPQDPYEQYV.

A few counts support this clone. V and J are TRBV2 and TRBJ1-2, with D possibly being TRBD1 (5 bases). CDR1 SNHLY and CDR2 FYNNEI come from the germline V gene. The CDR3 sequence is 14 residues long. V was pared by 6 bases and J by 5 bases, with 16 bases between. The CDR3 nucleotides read TGTGCCAGCAGGGGTGGACACGGGGGATATGGCTACACCTTC. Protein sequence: CASRGGHGGYGYTF.

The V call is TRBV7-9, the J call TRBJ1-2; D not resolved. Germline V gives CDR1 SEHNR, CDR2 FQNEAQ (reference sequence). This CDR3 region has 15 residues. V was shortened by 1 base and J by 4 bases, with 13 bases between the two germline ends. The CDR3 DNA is TGTGCCAGCAGCTTAGAAGGGCCGGTGGGCTATGGCTACACCTTC. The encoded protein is CASSLEGPVGYGYTF.

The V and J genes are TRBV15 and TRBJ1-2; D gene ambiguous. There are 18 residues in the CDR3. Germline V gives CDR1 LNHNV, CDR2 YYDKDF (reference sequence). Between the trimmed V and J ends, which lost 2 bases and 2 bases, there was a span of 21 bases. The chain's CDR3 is CATSRSPYRVEGNYGYTF. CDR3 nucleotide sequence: TGTGCCACCAGCAGATCACCCTACCGTGTGGAAGGGAACTATGGCTACACCTTC.

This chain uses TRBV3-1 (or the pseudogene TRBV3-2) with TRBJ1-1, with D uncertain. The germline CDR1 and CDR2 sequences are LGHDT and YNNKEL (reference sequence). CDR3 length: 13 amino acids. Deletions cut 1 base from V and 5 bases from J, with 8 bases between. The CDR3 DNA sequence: TGTGCCAGCAGCCAAGTCGGGGTTACTGAAGCTTTCTTT. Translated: CASSQVGVTEAFF.

The CDR3 DNA reads as TGTGCCAGTAGCCTACAGCAGTACTATGGCTACACCTTC. It codes for CASSLQQYYGYTF. This chain uses TRBV19 with TRBJ1-2; D unresolved. CDR1 and CDR2 from the germline V gene are LNHDA and SQIVND (reference sequence). V was pared by 6 bases and J by 3 bases, with 11 bases between. The CDR3 totals 13 residues.